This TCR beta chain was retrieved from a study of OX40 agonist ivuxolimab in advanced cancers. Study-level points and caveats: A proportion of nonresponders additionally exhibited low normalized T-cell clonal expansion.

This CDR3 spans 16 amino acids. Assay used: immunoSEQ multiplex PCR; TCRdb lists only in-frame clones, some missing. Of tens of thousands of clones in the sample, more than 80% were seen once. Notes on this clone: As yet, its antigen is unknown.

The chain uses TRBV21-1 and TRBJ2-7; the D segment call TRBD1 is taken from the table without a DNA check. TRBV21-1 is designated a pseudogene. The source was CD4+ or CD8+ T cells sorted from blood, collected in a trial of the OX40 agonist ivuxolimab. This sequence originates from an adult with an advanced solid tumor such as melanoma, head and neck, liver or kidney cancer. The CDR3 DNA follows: TGTGCCAGCAGTTGCCTAAAAACAGGGCTCTCCTACGAGCAGTACTTC. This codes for CASSCLKTGLSYEQYF.